This T cell receptor (beta chain) was observed in a study of control samples from healthy donors and cancer patients (dated by TCRdb to 2018 to 2020). The library relied on the immunoSEQ multiplex PCR assay. Imported from immuneACCESS, the table was reduced by TCRdb to in-frame sequences with V and J called. These copies leave out some clones; in studies compared against another copy, an unresolved V gene accounts for under half, and the cause of the remainder is not known. For this sample the table gives about 100,000 clones, of which roughly 90% were detected only once. More than 15% of the sample is taken by the ten largest. Turning to this clone: Its antigen remains unidentified. Base qualities were left out, and no much larger clone turns up one base away.

The germline V gene encodes CDR1 SGHNT and CDR2 YYREEE (reference sequence). The CDR3 measures 13 amino acids from cysteine to phenylalanine. This entry keeps only the CDR3 DNA: 39 bases, framed from base 1. Trimming removed 4 bases from V and 4 bases from J, leaving 11 bases between the germline ends. The sequenced material came from blood. The clonotype was recovered from a woman aged 50 to 60 in good health. The chain joins TRBV5-4 to TRBJ1-2; the best D guess is TRBD1, with 6 bases matching. The DNA reads as follows: TGTGCCAGCAGCCCTATAGGGGGCTATGGCTACACCTTC. It is translated as CASSPIGGYGYTF.